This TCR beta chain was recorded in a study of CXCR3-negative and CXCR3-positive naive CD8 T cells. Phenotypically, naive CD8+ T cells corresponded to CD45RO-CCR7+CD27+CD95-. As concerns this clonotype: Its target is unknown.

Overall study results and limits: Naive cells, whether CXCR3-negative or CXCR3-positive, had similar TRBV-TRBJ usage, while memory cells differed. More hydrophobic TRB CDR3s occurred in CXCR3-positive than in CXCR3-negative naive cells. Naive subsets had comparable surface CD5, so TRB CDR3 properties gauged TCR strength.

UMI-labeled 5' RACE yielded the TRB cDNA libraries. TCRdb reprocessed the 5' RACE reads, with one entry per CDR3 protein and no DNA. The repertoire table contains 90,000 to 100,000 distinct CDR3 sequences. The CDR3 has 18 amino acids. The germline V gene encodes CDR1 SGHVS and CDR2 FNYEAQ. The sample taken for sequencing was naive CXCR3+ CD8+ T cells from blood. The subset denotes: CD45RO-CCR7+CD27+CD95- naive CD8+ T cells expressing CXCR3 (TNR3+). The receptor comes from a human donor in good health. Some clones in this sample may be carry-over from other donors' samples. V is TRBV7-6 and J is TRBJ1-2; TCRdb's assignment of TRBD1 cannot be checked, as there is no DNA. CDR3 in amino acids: CASSPADRGPLANYGYTF.